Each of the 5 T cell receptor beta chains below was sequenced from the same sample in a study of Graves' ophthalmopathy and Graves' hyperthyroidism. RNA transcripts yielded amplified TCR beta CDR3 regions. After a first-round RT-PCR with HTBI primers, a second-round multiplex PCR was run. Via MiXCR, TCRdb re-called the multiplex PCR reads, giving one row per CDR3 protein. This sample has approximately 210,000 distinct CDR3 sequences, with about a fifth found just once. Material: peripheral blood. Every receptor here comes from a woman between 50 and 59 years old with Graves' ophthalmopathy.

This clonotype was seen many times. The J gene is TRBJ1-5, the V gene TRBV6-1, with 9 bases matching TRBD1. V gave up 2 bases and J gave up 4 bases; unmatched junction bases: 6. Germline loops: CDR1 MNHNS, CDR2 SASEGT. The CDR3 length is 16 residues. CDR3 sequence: CASSEFYGTGNQPQHF. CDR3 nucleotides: TGTGCCAGCAGTGAATTCTACGGGACAGGGAATCAGCCCCAGCATTTT.

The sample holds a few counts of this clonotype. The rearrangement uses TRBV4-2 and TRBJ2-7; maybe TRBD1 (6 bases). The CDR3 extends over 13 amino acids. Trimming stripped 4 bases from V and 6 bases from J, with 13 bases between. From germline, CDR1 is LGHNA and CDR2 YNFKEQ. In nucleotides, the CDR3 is TGTGCCAGCAGCCCCCAACGAGGGGGCGAGCAGTACTTC. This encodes CASSPQRGGEQYF.

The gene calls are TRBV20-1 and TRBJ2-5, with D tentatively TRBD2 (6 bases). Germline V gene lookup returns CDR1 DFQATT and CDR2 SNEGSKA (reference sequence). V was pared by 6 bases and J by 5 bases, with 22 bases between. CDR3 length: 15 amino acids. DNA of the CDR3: TGCAGTGCCGAAATGACTAGTCCTTTTGAGGAGACCCAGTACTTC. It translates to CSAEMTSPFEETQYF.

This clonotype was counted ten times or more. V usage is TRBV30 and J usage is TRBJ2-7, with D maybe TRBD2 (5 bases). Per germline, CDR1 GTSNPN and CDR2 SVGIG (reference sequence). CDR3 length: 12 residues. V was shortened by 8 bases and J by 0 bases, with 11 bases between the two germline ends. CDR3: CALQRYSYEQYF. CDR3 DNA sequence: TGTGCCCTTCAGCGGTACTCCTACGAGCAGTACTTC.

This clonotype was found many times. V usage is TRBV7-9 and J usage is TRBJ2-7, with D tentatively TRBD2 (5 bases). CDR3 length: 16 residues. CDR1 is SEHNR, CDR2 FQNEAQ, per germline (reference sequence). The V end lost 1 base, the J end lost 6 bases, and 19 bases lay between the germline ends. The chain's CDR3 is CASSLGRRRLAPEQYF. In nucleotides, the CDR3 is TGTGCCAGCAGCTTAGGTCGACGCCGTCTAGCCCCCGAGCAGTACTTC. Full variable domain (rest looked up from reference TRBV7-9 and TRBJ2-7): DTGVSQNPRHKITKRGQNVTFRCDPISEHNRLYWYRQTLGQGPEFLTYFQNEAQLEKSRLLSDRFSAERPKGSFSTLEIQRTEQGDSAMYLCASSLGRRRLAPEQYFGPGTRLTVT.